Listed below are T cell receptor beta chains from one sample, sequenced in a study of T cell clonotyping in hematopoietic cell transplantation. Method: immunoSEQ multiplex PCR; TCRdb's copy keeps in-frame clones and lacks some. This sample yields 25,000 to 30,000 clones, of which about four fifths are seen a single time; around 1.9% belongs to the top ten. Material: peripheral blood mononuclear cells, obtained before stem cell transplant. These receptors were taken from a man in his forties or fifties with acute myeloid leukemia. Some clones in this sample may be carry-over from other donors' samples. CDR3s include the opening cysteine and the closing phenylalanine or tryptophan. D genes are given only for firm matches. Clone size is shown for a subset of rows, as once, few, many or a class of expanded clone.

TRBD1	few	TRBV30	TRBJ1-2	TGTGCCTCTACGACAGGGGACGGCTACACCTTC	CASTTGDGYTF
TRBD2	.	TRBV4-2	TRBJ2-7	TGTGCCAGCAGCCAAGTGGGGACTAAGACCCACGAGCAGTACTTC	CASSQVGTKTHEQYF
TRBD1	.	TRBV30	TRBJ2-7	TGTGCCTGGAGTCCAACCGGGACAGGGAAACACGAGCAGTACTTC	CAWSPTGTGKHEQYF
.	.	TRBV5-1	TRBJ1-1	TGCGCCAGCAGCTTGTGGGCACTGAACACTGAAGCTTTCTTT	CASSLWALNTEAFF
.	once	TRBV6-6	TRBJ1-2	TGTGCCAGCAGTTACGCCAGTAAACAGGGAAGCTATGGCTACACCTTC	CASSYASKQGSYGYTF
.	once	TRBV27	TRBJ2-3	TGTGCCAGCAGTGGGTACAGTAACACAGATACGCAGTATTTT	CASSGYSNTDTQYF
.	.	TRBV30	TRBJ1-3	TGTGCCTGGGCCCAGGGGACTGGAAACACCATATATTTT	CAWAQGTGNTIYF
.	.	TRBV11-3	TRBJ1-1	TGTGCCAGCAGCTTAGGATCTCCTATGAACACTGAAGCTTTCTTT	CASSLGSPMNTEAFF
.	.	TRBV7-2	TRBJ1-6	TGTGCCAGCAGCTTAGGGGGGGGCGAAGTTTCACCCCTCCACTTT	CASSLGGGEVSPLHF
.	.	TRBV7-2	TRBJ1-4	TGTGCCAGCAGCCTGGGGGGGGGAATTGGAAAACTGTTTTTT	CASSLGGGIGKLFF
.	.	TRBV5-1	TRBJ2-2	TGCGCCAGCAGCTTGAGACAGCGCACCGGGGAGCTGTTTTTT	CASSLRQRTGELFF
.	.	TRBV14	TRBJ2-2	TGTGCCAGCAGCCGAGGGACGATGCTTCGGAACACCGGGGAGCTGTTTTTT	CASSRGTMLRNTGELFF
.	once	TRBV5-1	TRBJ1-1	TGCGCCAGCAGCTTGTTGAGGAACACTGAAGCTTTCTTT	CASSLLRNTEAFF
.	.	TRBV7-6	TRBJ2-2	TGTGCCAGCAGCCCGGTTTTGGCCCTGAACACCGGGGAGCTGTTTTTT	CASSPVLALNTGELFF
.	.	TRBV7-9	TRBJ2-7	TGTGCCAGCAGCCCCCCGGGACTGGGGGGCTACGAGCAGTACTTC	CASSPPGLGGYEQYF
.	.	TRBV29-1	TRBJ1-2	TGCAGCGCCCAGGGATCAGGGAAATATGGCTACACCTTC	CSAQGSGKYGYTF
.	few	TRBV27	TRBJ2-5	TGTGCCAGCAGTTTATCCCCTGCGCAAGAGACCCAGTACTTC	CASSLSPAQETQYF
.	.	TRBV6-6	TRBJ1-1	TGTGCCAGCAGTTGGGACACTGAAGCTTTCTTT	CASSWDTEAFF
TRBD2	once	TRBV13	TRBJ2-7	TGTGCCAGCAACTTAAACTCAGCGGGGACTGCCGCATACGAGCAGTACTTC	CASNLNSAGTAAYEQYF
.	.	TRBV5-4	TRBJ1-4	TGTGCCAGCAGCTTGGATGTGGACAGTATCGGTGGAAAACTGTTTTTT	CASSLDVDSIGGKLFF
.	.	TRBV7-2	TRBJ1-4	TGTGCCAGCAGCTTAGTCACCGGGGGCAGGGAAAAACTGTTTTTT	CASSLVTGGREKLFF
.	.	TRBV5-6	TRBJ1-4	TGTGCCAGCAGCCCCCCGGGGCCGCCGGGTAGCCATGAAAAACTGTTTTTT	CASSPPGPPGSHEKLFF
.	.	TRBV11-3	TRBJ2-7	TGTGCCAGCAGCTGGGAGAGCTCCTACGAGCAGTACTTC	CASSWESSYEQYF
.	.	TRBV11-3	TRBJ2-7	TGTGCCAGCAGCTTAGCCGGGACTTTCTCCTACGAGCAGTACTTC	CASSLAGTFSYEQYF
.	.	TRBV6-4	TRBJ1-6	TGTGCCAGCGTCCGGACAGACCCATGCGATTCACCCCTCCACTTT	CASVRTDPCDSPLHF
.	.	TRBV6-1	TRBJ2-7	TGTGCCAGCAGCGAGGAGATGGGACTGTATTACGAGCAGTACTTC	CASSEEMGLYYEQYF
TRBD1	.	TRBV27	TRBJ2-7	TGTGCCAGCAGGACAGGGGTGACGACCTACGAGCAGTACTTC	CASRTGVTTYEQYF
.	once	TRBV4-1	TRBJ1-2	TGCGCCAGCAGCCAAGAAATAACGACCCAGGGTTATGGCTACACCTTC	CASSQEITTQGYGYTF
.	.	TRBV11-1	TRBJ2-5	TGTGCCAGCAGCTCGGGACTTCACCTCCAAGAGACCCAGTACTTC	CASSSGLHLQETQYF
TRBD2	.	TRBV11-2	TRBJ2-1	TGTGCCAGCAGTCTCGGACTAGCGGGAGGGTATGAGCAGTTCTTC	CASSLGLAGGYEQFF
TRBD1	.	TRBV11-3	TRBJ2-3	TGTGCCAGCAGCTTAGGGAGCTCCGGGACAGGGCGAGGCACAGATACGCAGTATTTT	CASSLGSSGTGRGTDTQYF
.	.	TRBV4-1	TRBJ1-2	TGCGCCAGCAGCCAAGATGGGGGGGGTAGGGGCTACACCTTC	CASSQDGGGRGYTF
.	.	TRBV14	TRBJ2-6	TGTGCCAGCAGCCAAGTAAGGTGGACCTCGGGGGCCAACGTCCTGACTTTC	CASSQVRWTSGANVLTF
.	.	TRBV27	TRBJ2-2	TGTGCCAGCAGTCCCAGGAACACCGGGGAGCTGTTTTTT	CASSPRNTGELFF
TRBD2	.	TRBV4-1	TRBJ2-3	TGCGCCAGCAGCCACCTCAGGACTAGCGCCGACGGAGATACGCAGTATTTT	CASSHLRTSADGDTQYF
.	.	TRBV10-3	TRBJ1-2	TGTGCGGGGTCTGGGGGGTATGGCTACACCTTC	CAGSGGYGYTF
.	.	TRBV5-8	TRBJ2-1	TGTGCCAGCAGCTCCGCCCGGGCCACAAAATACAATGAGCAGTTCTTC	CASSSARATKYNEQFF
.	.	TRBV18	TRBJ1-2	TGTGCCAGTTCAGGGATTACTAACTATGGCTACACCTTC	CASSGITNYGYTF
TRBD1	few	TRBV7-8	TRBJ1-1	TGTGCCAGCAGCCCTCGGGGACAGGGGGCATTCTCAGCTTTCTTT	CASSPRGQGAFSAFF